This passage covers 18 T cell receptor beta chains from one sample sequenced in a study of cytomegalovirus exposure and HLA in healthy donors. Sequenced by immunoSEQ multiplex PCR; TCRdb stores in-frame clones only, minus some. The table shows tens of thousands of clones, with approximately 91% occurring only once. The specimen sequenced was PBMCs. These receptors all stem from a man aged 30 to 45 in good health and CMV-seronegative.

The chain couples TRBV5-4 to TRBJ1-4; 8 nucleotides align to TRBD1. V lost 7 bases, J lost 3 bases, and 8 bases stayed unmatched. Germline V gene sequence: CDR1 SGHNT, CDR2 YYREEE (reference sequence). The CDR3 consists of 15 residues. For the CDR3, the DNA is TGTGCCAGCTCCCCCCGACAGGGGTCTAATGAAAAACTGTTTTTT. This codes for CASSPRQGSNEKLFF.

The table lists this clone with a count of one. The V and J genes are TRBV18 and TRBJ1-5, with 11 nucleotides matching TRBD1. The CDR3 extends over 15 amino acids. Germline trimming cut 3 bases from V and 6 bases from J; bases unmatched to any gene: 4. CDR1 and CDR2 (germline): KGHSH, LQKENI. The CDR3 reads CASSPGQGGVQPQHF. The CDR3 region has the DNA TGTGCCAGCTCACCGGGACAGGGGGGGGTTCAGCCCCAGCATTTT.

V usage is TRBV2 and J usage is TRBJ2-5; TRBD1 matches at 8 bases. In germline, CDR1 is SNHLY, CDR2 FYNNEI. The V segment lost 6 bases and the J segment 5 bases; nucleotides outside the gene matches: 11. This CDR3 spans 15 amino acids. The DNA of the CDR3 is TGTGCCAGCAGAAAACTTCAGGGGGCGCAGGAGACCCAGTACTTC. Protein sequence: CASRKLQGAQETQYF.

The chain couples TRBV7-2 to TRBJ1-5; 7 positions agree with TRBD1. V lost 1 base, J lost 7 bases, and 4 bases stayed unmatched. The CDR3 runs to 14 residues. Germline V gene data show CDR1 as SGHTA and CDR2 as FQGNSA. The chain's CDR3 is CASSLDRGSQPQHF. CDR3 bases: TGTGCCAGCAGCTTAGACAGGGGAAGCCAGCCCCAGCATTTT.

The chain has TRBV7-2 and TRBJ2-2; tentatively, D is TRBD2 (5 bases). V was cut by 3 bases and J by 8 bases, with 7 bases left in between. The germline V gene encodes CDR1 SGHTA and CDR2 FQGNSA. The CDR3 loop spans 12 amino acids. CDR3 nucleotide sequence: TGTGCCAGCAGCTTGGACTTGGGGGAGCTGTTTTTT. Translation gives CASSLDLGELFF.

The chain carries TRBV27 and TRBJ1-2; 10 bases match TRBD1. CDR1 MNHEY and CDR2 SMNVEV come from the germline V gene (reference sequence). With 6 bases clipped from V and 6 bases from J, the junction kept 4 bases outside the gene matches. The CDR3 is 13 residues long. In nucleotides, the CDR3 is TGTGCCAGCAGGCTCGGGACAGGGGATGGCTACACCTTC. This encodes CASRLGTGDGYTF.

This chain joins TRBV5-1 and TRBJ1-6; D call uncertain. V lost 0 bases to trimming and J lost 3 bases, with 16 bases between them. Germline V lookup: CDR1 SGHRS, CDR2 YFSETQ. This CDR3 is built from 18 residues. The CDR3 loop reads CASSLGKLAVNYNSPLHF. In DNA form, the CDR3 reads TGCGCCAGCAGCTTGGGAAAATTGGCTGTAAACTATAATTCACCCCTCCACTTT.

This clone has just a few counts. This chain links TRBV7-8 with TRBJ2-7; tentatively, D is TRBD1 (6 bases). The CDR3 totals 16 residues. The V gene lost 0 bases and the J gene lost 3 bases, with 15 bases spanning the gap. Germline V gene sequence: CDR1 SGHVS, CDR2 FQNEAQ. The CDR3 loop reads CASSLAVGGPHYEQYF. In nucleotides, the CDR3 is TGTGCCAGCAGCTTAGCGGTAGGGGGACCGCACTACGAGCAGTACTTC.

This chain joins TRBV7-8 and TRBJ1-5, with D perhaps matching TRBD1 (6 bases). The germline V gene encodes CDR1 SGHVS and CDR2 FQNEAQ. This CDR3 is built from 15 residues. Trimming cost V 1 base and J 5 bases, with 12 bases left between them. The CDR3 coding sequence is TGTGCCAGCAGCTTAGAAGGGGGGGATGATCAGCCCCAGCATTTT. It codes for CASSLEGGDDQPQHF.

This clone was recorded a few times. The chain recombines TRBV5-1 with TRBJ1-1, with TRBD1 matching 7 bases. The CDR3 totals 14 residues. Germline V gene lookup returns CDR1 SGHRS and CDR2 YFSETQ. Losses at the gene ends were 4 bases for V and 0 bases for J; bases not matched to a gene: 3. CDR3 in amino acids: CASSPTGLNTEAFF. The CDR3 DNA reads as TGCGCCAGCAGCCCGACAGGGTTGAACACTGAAGCTTTCTTT.

The gene calls are TRBV9 and TRBJ2-3, with TRBD2 identical over 10 bases. CDR1 and CDR2 (germline): SGDLS, YYNGEE. J gave up 1 base and V 1 base, and 3 bases lay outside the gene matches. The length of the CDR3 is 16 residues. The CDR3, as DNA: TGTGCCAGCAGCGTATCGGGGACTAGCGGCACAGATACGCAGTATTTT. Protein: CASSVSGTSGTDTQYF.

V and J are TRBV4-1 and TRBJ2-1; TRBD2 is a possible D gene (5 bases). This CDR3 is built from 15 residues. Germline V CDR1 and CDR2: MGHRA, YSYEKL. Trimming pared 4 bases from V and 0 bases from J, leaving 10 bases between. The CDR3 bases are TGCGCCAGCAGCCCATCCGGGAACTCCTACAATGAGCAGTTCTTC. Amino acids: CASSPSGNSYNEQFF.

The chain has TRBV14 and TRBJ1-2; 8 bases map to TRBD1. Unmatched junction bases numbered 8, after V lost 4 bases and J lost 4 bases. Per germline, CDR1 SGHDN and CDR2 FVKESK. The CDR3 is 15 amino acids. The DNA for the CDR3 is TGTGCCAGCAGCCCGGGACAGGTGACCTTCTATGGCTACACCTTC. Its protein is CASSPGQVTFYGYTF.

The gene calls are TRBV18 and TRBJ1-1; D perhaps matches TRBD1 (6 bases). Trimming took off 8 bases at V and 8 bases at J, with 18 bases between the two ends. The CDR3 is 13 amino acids. Germline CDR1 and CDR2: KGHSH and LQKENI. For the CDR3, the DNA is TGTGCCAGCAACCGTTCCAGGGGCCCCGAAGCTTTCTTT. Translated: CASNRSRGPEAFF.

The rearrangement links TRBV6-5 to TRBJ2-7; weak D call: TRBD1 (6 bases). CDR3 length equals 14 residues. The germline CDR1 and CDR2 sequences are MNHEY and SVGAGI. Trimming removed 5 bases from V and 2 bases from J, with 13 bases in between. The CDR3 here is CASSPSDRAYEQYF. In DNA, the CDR3 is TGTGCCAGCAGTCCCTCGGACAGAGCCTACGAGCAGTACTTC.

This rearrangement joins TRBV28 to TRBJ1-1; D possibly corresponds to TRBD1 (5 bases). The germline CDR1 and CDR2 sequences are MDHEN and SYDVKM. The CDR3 is made up of 13 amino acids. The germline V and J ends were trimmed by 4 bases and 4 bases, with 10 bases remaining between them. The CDR3 sequence is CASSSGGGTEAFF. In DNA, the CDR3 is TGTGCCAGCAGTTCCGGGGGAGGCACTGAAGCTTTCTTT.

The chain uses TRBV11-2 and TRBJ2-7; 10 positions agree with TRBD2. The germline V gene has CDR1 SGHAT and CDR2 FQNNGV. The CDR3 is made up of 15 amino acids. V shed 1 base and J 4 bases; nucleotides not matched to a gene: 4. In DNA form, the CDR3 reads TGTGCCAGCAGCTTAGGTCCTAGCGGGGGTTACGAGCAGTACTTC. It is translated as CASSLGPSGGYEQYF.

The gene calls are TRBV10-1 and TRBJ2-7, with D tentatively TRBD2 (5 bases). This CDR3 contains 14 residues. Trimming removed 0 bases at V and 7 bases at J, with 13 bases between. Germline lookup yields CDR1 WNHNN and CDR2 SYGVQD (reference sequence). CDR3 DNA: TGCGCCAGCAGTGAGTCTTTCGGGGTTGGTGAGCAGTACTTC. It specifies CASSESFGVGEQYF.